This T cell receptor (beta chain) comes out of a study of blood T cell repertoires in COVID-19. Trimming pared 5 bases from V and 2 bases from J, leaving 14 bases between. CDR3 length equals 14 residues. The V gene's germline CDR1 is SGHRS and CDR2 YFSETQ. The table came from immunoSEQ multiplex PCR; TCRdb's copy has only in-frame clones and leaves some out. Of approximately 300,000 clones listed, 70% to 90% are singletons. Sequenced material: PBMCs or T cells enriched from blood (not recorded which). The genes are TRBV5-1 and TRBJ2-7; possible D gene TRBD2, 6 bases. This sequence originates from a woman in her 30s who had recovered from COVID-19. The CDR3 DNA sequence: TGCGCCAGCAGGTCCTGGGGGGAAGCCTACGAGCAGTACTTC. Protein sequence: CASRSWGEAYEQYF.